This T cell receptor (beta chain) was sequenced during a study of OX40 agonist ivuxolimab in advanced cancers. Study context: Patients were given ivuxolimab, an antibody that agonizes OX40 (CD134).

The cohort excluded patients with autoimmune disease history or systemic immunosuppression. Overall study findings and caveats: Normalized T-cell clonal expansion was also low in some nonresponders. CD4+ and CD8+ blood T cells expanded clonally by week 6 at 0.1 to 3.0 mg/kg.

Assay: immunoSEQ multiplex PCR; the TCRdb copy retains only in-frame clones and omits some. The sample lists under 65,000 clones; about 85% were seen once. Trimming removed 1 base from V and 1 base from J, with 7 bases in between. In germline, CDR1 is SEHNR, CDR2 FQNEAQ (reference sequence). This CDR3 contains 14 residues. With regard to this clone: Its antigen is as yet unknown.

This TCR derives from an adult with an advanced solid tumor such as melanoma, head and neck, liver or kidney cancer. This sequence joins TRBV7-9 and TRBJ1-1; a possible D gene is TRBD1 (5 bases). Sample: CD4+ or CD8+ T cells sorted from blood, taken in a trial of the OX40 agonist ivuxolimab. CDR3 in amino acids: CASSLDGGNTEAFF. The CDR3 DNA reads as TGTGCCAGCAGCTTAGACGGGGGGAACACTGAAGCTTTCTTT.